Sequencing of this T cell receptor beta chain was carried out in a study of T cells after yellow fever vaccination. Whole-study findings and limits: Repertoires obtained by FACS sorting could include abundant clonotypes that entered as contaminants from the bulk population. Some clonotypes, a small share, were shared between CD4 and CD8 compartments.

TCRdb independently ran MiXCR on the 5' RACE reads; one entry per CDR3 protein. The sample contains 230,000 or so distinct CDR3 sequences, approximately 6.3% of which appear only once. Details on this clonotype: Its specificity is unknown.

There are 14 residues in the CDR3. The germline CDR1 and CDR2 sequences are SGHTA and FQGTGA. V lost 4 bases, J lost 1 base, and 10 bases lay in between. The TCR originated in a man aged 30 to 39 who received the YFV17D yellow fever vaccine. The genes are TRBV7-3 and TRBJ2-5; perhaps TRBD1 as D (6 bases). This sample comprised CD4+ T cells sorted from PBMCs, obtained on the day of the yellow fever booster vaccination. DNA for the CDR3: TGTGCCAGCAGCTCTACAGGGTTCCAAGAGACCCAGTACTTC. It codes for CASSSTGFQETQYF.